This T cell receptor beta chain was sequenced in a study of lymphopenia after photon versus proton radiotherapy. Study findings and constraints: After lymphocyte nadir, photon-treated repertoires showed oligoclonal expansion, especially CD8+ Temra. Only patients who died were analyzed for survival; proton advantage is unproven.

With respect to this clone: Its target is unknown.

Method: immunoSEQ multiplex PCR; TCRdb's copy keeps in-frame clones and lacks some. The data show 4,900 or so clones, more than 70% seen once. The source material was peripheral blood, sampled from a patient treated with photon-based radiotherapy. The sequence came from a man older than 75 with cholangiocarcinoma.

The CDR3 region is CSVDMGGLDTIYF. The CDR3 coding sequence is TGCAGCGTTGACATGGGCGGACTTGACACCATATATTTT. This chain joins TRBV29-1 and TRBJ1-3; D remains unclear. Trimming stripped 3 bases from V and 8 bases from J, with 14 bases between. Germline V CDR1 and CDR2: SQVTM, ANQGSEA. This CDR3 is 13 amino acids long.